This paragraph covers one T cell receptor (beta chain) sequence. Its cognate antigen is unknown. With V trimmed by 4 bases and J by 4 bases, 7 bases remained unmatched. The CDR3 sequence is 14 residues long. The germline V gene encodes CDR1 SGHNT and CDR2 YYREEE (reference sequence). The assay was immunoSEQ multiplex PCR, and TCRdb's table has in-frame clones only and misses some. The sample lists some 60,000 clones, 91% occurring once. Systemic immunosuppression or autoimmune disease history was grounds to exclude patients. The data were taken from a study of OX40 agonist ivuxolimab in advanced cancers. Study-level points and caveats: A proportion of nonresponders additionally exhibited low normalized T-cell clonal expansion.

The V gene is TRBV5-4, the J gene TRBJ1-1; 7 bases line up with TRBD1. The receptor comes from an adult with an advanced solid tumor such as melanoma, head and neck, liver or kidney cancer. Sequences were derived from CD4+ or CD8+ T cells sorted from blood, sampled in a trial of the OX40 agonist ivuxolimab. CDR3 in amino acids: CASSAATGLTEAFF. The DNA of the CDR3 is TGTGCCAGCAGCGCAGCGACAGGGCTCACTGAAGCTTTCTTT. The full variable domain, completed using reference TRBV5-4 and TRBJ1-1, is ETGVTQSPTHLIKTRGQQVTLRCSSQSGHNTVSWYQQALGQGPQFIFQYYREEENGRGNFPPRFSGLQFPNYSSELNVNALELDDSALYLCASSAATGLTEAFFGQGTRLTVV.